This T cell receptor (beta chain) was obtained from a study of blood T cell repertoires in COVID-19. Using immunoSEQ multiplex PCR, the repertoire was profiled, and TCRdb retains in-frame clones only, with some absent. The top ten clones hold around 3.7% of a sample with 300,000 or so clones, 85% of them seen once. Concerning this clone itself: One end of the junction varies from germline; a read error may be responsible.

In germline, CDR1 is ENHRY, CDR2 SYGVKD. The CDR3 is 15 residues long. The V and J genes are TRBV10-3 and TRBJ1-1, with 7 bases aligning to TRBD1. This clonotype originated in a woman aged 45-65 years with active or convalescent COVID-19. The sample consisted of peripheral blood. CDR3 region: CAIRINDRVNAEAFF. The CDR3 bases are TGTGCCATCAGGATTAACGACAGGGTGAACGCTGAAGCTTTCTTT.